Below, 8 T cell receptor beta chains from the same sample are listed, as sequenced in a study of shared T cell receptors in the human thymus (TCRdb year 2021). The method behind the library was the immunoSEQ multiplex PCR assay. The table was pulled from immuneACCESS by TCRdb, which kept in-frame rearrangements only. Such tables lose some clones; where checked, under half of the loss comes from unresolved V genes, and the rest has no known cause. This sample holds more than 550,000 clones; 70% to 90% were observed only once. 0.008% to 0.011% of the sample is in the top ten clones. These sequences were also reported in another study, on human thymus T cells.

Sequenced input: thymocytes. The receptors come from a girl under three years old with a congenital heart defect. Donor details come from another sample of the same person, matched by shared clones.

The CDR3 bases are TGTGCCAGCAGCTTAGACAACTACAATGAGCAGTTCTTC. Translation: CASSLDNYNEQFF. This chain uses TRBV7-9 with TRBJ2-1; D is unclear. The CDR3 runs 13 residues. V was shortened by 1 base and J by 3 bases, with 4 bases between the two germline ends. Germline CDR1 SEHNR, CDR2 FQNEAQ (reference sequence).

The chain is built from TRBV9 and TRBJ1-2; 10 bases match TRBD1. The V gene end was trimmed by 0 bases and the J gene end by 5 bases; junction bases not matched to a gene: 7. Germline V CDR1 and CDR2: SGDLS, YYNGEE. The CDR3 totals 16 residues. The chain's CDR3 is CASSVDPRTGGYGYTF. The CDR3 DNA reads TGTGCCAGCAGCGTAGACCCCCGGACAGGGGGATATGGCTACACCTTC.

The rearrangement links TRBV28 to TRBJ2-5; D unclear. The germline CDR1 and CDR2 sequences are MDHEN and SYDVKM. V shed 4 bases and J shed 5 bases, with 17 bases lying between them. The CDR3 is 15 residues long. The CDR3 region is CASSSSFASRETQYF. The CDR3 DNA reads as TGTGCCAGCAGTTCCTCGTTCGCAAGCCGGGAGACCCAGTACTTC. Together with reference TRBV28 and TRBJ2-5, the CDR3 gives the full variable domain: DVKVTQSSRYLVKRTGEKVFLECVQDMDHENMFWYRQDPGLGLRLIYFSYDVKMKEKGDIPEGYSVSREKKERFSLILESASTNQTSMYLCASSSSFASRETQYFGPGTRLLVL.

This chain links TRBV5-1 with TRBJ2-3, with a weak D call TRBD2 (7 bases). The CDR3 runs 16 residues. V lost 0 bases, J lost 5 bases, and 16 bases lay in between. Germline V CDR1 and CDR2: SGHRS, YFSETQ. This CDR3 is CASSLGVGGPGDTQYF. The CDR3 nucleotides are TGCGCCAGCAGCTTGGGAGTGGGGGGGCCGGGAGATACGCAGTATTTT. The whole variable domain, remainder taken from reference TRBV5-1 and TRBJ2-3, is KAGVTQTPRYLIKTRGQQVTLSCSPISGHRSVSWYQQTPGQGLQFLFEYFSETQRNKGNFPGRFSGRQFSNSRSEMNVSTLELGDSALYLCASSLGVGGPGDTQYFGPGTRLTVL.

This clone came up once. The V and J genes are TRBV7-2 and TRBJ2-1; 9 nucleotides line up with TRBD2. From germline, CDR1 is SGHTA and CDR2 FQGNSA. This CDR3 spans 15 amino acids. V trimming: 5 bases; J trimming: 4 bases; junction bases outside the gene matches: 6. In DNA form, the CDR3 reads TGTGCCAGCAGCCCAAGCGGGGGGACGTACAATGAGCAGTTCTTC. This sequence encodes CASSPSGGTYNEQFF.

J is TRBJ1-6 and V is TRBV27; TRBD1 matches 7 bases. The CDR3 sequence is 17 residues long. CDR1 and CDR2 from the germline V gene are MNHEY and SMNVEV (reference sequence). The V gene end was trimmed by 4 bases and the J gene end by 7 bases; junction bases not matched to a gene: 13. In DNA form, the CDR3 reads TGTGCCAGCAGTTCTTTGGGACAGAAGTATCAAAATTCACCCCTCCACTTT. This translates into CASSSLGQKYQNSPLHF.

This clone was observed once. V is TRBV11-2 and J is TRBJ2-5; TRBD1 matches 8 bases. CDR1 is SGHAT and CDR2 is FQNNGV in the germline V gene. Losses at the gene ends were 5 bases for V and 5 bases for J; bases not matched to a gene: 10. The CDR3 loop spans 15 amino acids. As DNA, the CDR3 is TGTGCCAGCAGCCGTGCAACAGGGGGACGGGAGACCCAGTACTTC. Residues: CASSRATGGRETQYF. The variable domain in full, completed from reference TRBV11-2 and TRBJ2-5, reads EAGVAQSPRYKIIEKRQSVAFWCNPISGHATLYWYQQILGQGPKLLIQFQNNGVVDDSQLPKDRFSAERLKGVDSTLKIQPAKLEDSAVYLCASSRATGGRETQYFGPGTRLLVL.

The chain recombines TRBV7-9 with TRBJ2-7; D is unresolved. The germline gives CDR1 SEHNR, CDR2 FQNEAQ (reference sequence). Trimming took off 0 bases at V and 3 bases at J, with 9 bases between the two ends. The CDR3 extends over 14 amino acids. The CDR3 DNA sequence: TGTGCCAGCAGCTTAGCGGCCTCTCGCTACGAGCAGTACTTC. Translating it yields CASSLAASRYEQYF.